This TCR beta chain is from a study of blood T cell repertoires in COVID-19. V gave up 3 bases and J gave up 4 bases; unmatched junction bases: 6. This CDR3 has 15 residues. From germline, CDR1 is SGDLS and CDR2 YYNGEE. Profiling relied on immunoSEQ multiplex PCR, and the TCRdb table lists in-frame clones only, not all of them. Among 150,000 to 200,000 clones, about 86% were seen once, and the ten largest hold approximately 6.5%. The V call is TRBV9, the J call TRBJ1-2, with TRBD1 matching over 10 bases. Sequencing was done on a sample of peripheral blood. This clonotype was sampled from a woman at least 80 years old in a cohort sampled during active or convalescent COVID-19. CDR3 sequence reads: CASSEGQGLGYGYTF. The CDR3 coding sequence is TGTGCCAGCAGCGAGGGACAGGGGCTAGGCTATGGCTACACCTTC.